The 5 T cell receptor beta chains given below trace back to one sample, sequenced in a study of T cell responses to AZD1222 COVID-19 vaccine. Only in-frame clones appear in the TCRdb table, and some are missing; sequencing was by immunoSEQ multiplex PCR. Of over 150,000 clones listed, approximately 87% are singletons. The sequencing used peripheral blood, collected on day 0 of MenACWY control vaccination. The receptors shown here come from an adult in good health.

About this clone: Because it lacks the conserved phenylalanine or tryptophan at the end, this CDR3 is likely a read error. The DNA is left out, because the CDR3 cannot be placed on it with certainty; the CDR3 is given as TCRdb lists it. The gene calls are TRBV21-1 and TRBJ1-6. TRBV21-1 is described as a pseudogene. Termini included, the CDR3 measures 12 amino acids. The CDR3 is CASSKDVRYLIS.

The V call is TRBV5-8, the J call TRBJ2-6, with D unclear. This CDR3 region has 17 residues. V was cut by 0 bases and J by 0 bases, with 10 bases left in between. Germline CDR1 is SGHTS and CDR2 is YDEGEE. As DNA, the CDR3 is TGTGCCAGCAGCTTGGAGGTAGATGGCTCTGGGGCCAACGTCCTGACTTTC. Its translation is CASSLEVDGSGANVLTF. Based on the CDR3 plus reference TRBV5-8 and TRBJ2-6, the full variable domain is EAGVTQSPTHLIKTRGQQATLRCSPISGHTSVYWYQQALGLGLQFLLWYDEGEERNRGNFPPRFSGRQFPNYSSELNVNALELEDSALYLCASSLEVDGSGANVLTFGAGSRLTVL.

The rearrangement links TRBV3-1 (or the pseudogene TRBV3-2) to TRBJ1-2; D possibly corresponds to TRBD1 (6 bases). V lost 7 bases, J lost 6 bases, and 18 bases lay in between. This CDR3 region has 14 residues. Germline CDR1 is LGHDT and CDR2 is YNNKEL (reference sequence). The CDR3 coding sequence is TGTGCCAGCACCCCCTCGGGCAGGGGCAATGGCTACACCTTC. It is translated as CASTPSGRGNGYTF.

The rearrangement joins TRBV4-2 to TRBJ2-2, with 10 bases fitting TRBD2. The CDR3 covers 17 residues. Germline CDR1 LGHNA, CDR2 YNFKEQ. Losses at the gene ends were 0 bases for V and 5 bases for J; bases not matched to a gene: 6. CDR3 nucleotides: TGTGCCAGCAGCCAAGATCTTGCTAGCGGGAGAACCGGGGAGCTGTTTTTT. Residues: CASSQDLASGRTGELFF.

CDR3 in amino acids: CSVTGQGNEQYV. Written as DNA, the CDR3 is TGCAGCGTGACGGGACAGGGGAACGAGCAGTACGTC. The genes are TRBV29-1 and TRBJ2-7, with TRBD1 matching over 10 bases. The CDR3 runs 12 residues. Germline V lookup: CDR1 SQVTM, CDR2 ANQGSEA. The J segment lost 5 bases and the V segment lost 6 bases, leaving 4 bases of the junction unmatched.